This entry is about one T cell receptor (beta chain). Its antigen is unknown. The sample belongs to a study of cytomegalovirus exposure and HLA in healthy donors. Study-level points and caveats: Reports credit the classifier with highly specific, highly sensitive diagnosis of cytomegalovirus status. Specific recognition of CMV antigens was confirmed in vitro for a few chains (all CMV-associated).

Sequencing was performed with immunoSEQ multiplex PCR; in TCRdb, only in-frame clones are kept and a portion is missing. The sample has over 70,000 clones; 70% to 90% are singletons. The CDR3 has 14 amino acids. Trimming left V 4 bases short and J 3 bases short, with 9 bases between. CDR1 and CDR2 from the germline V gene are MDHEN and SYDVKM. The sequenced material came from PBMCs. This clonotype was sampled from a woman aged 18 to 35 in good health and CMV-seropositive. The rearrangement uses TRBV28 and TRBJ1-4; D remains unclear. CDR3 nucleotide sequence: TGTGCCAGCAGTTGGGAGTTTGCTAATGAAAAACTGTTTTTT. It is translated as CASSWEFANEKLFF.